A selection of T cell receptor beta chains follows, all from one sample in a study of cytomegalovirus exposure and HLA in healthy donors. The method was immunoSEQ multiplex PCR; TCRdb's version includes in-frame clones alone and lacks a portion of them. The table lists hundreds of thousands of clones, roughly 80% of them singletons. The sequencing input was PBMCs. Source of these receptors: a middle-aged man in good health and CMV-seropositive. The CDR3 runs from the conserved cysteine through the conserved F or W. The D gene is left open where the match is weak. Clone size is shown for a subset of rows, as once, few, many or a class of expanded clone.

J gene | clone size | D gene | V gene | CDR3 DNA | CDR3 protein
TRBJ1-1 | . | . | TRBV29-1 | TGCAGCGTTGAGAGACAGATGAACACTGAAGCTTTCTTT | CSVERQMNTEAFF
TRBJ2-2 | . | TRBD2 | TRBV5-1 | TGCGCCAGCAGCTCGTCCATTCCGGGACTAGCGGGAGGGAACACCGGGGAGCTGTTTTTT | CASSSSIPGLAGGNTGELFF
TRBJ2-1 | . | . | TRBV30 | TGTGCCTGGAGTGGGGGCCGAGAGCAGTTCTTC | CAWSGGREQFF
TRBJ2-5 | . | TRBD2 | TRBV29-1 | TGCAGCGTTGAAGGGACTAGCGGGTTTGGGGAGACCCAGTACTTC | CSVEGTSGFGETQYF
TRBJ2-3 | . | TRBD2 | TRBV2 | TGTGCCAGCAGTGATCTAGCGGGAATCACAGATACGCAGTATTTT | CASSDLAGITDTQYF
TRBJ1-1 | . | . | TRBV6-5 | TGTGCCAGCAGAACGGACATGGTGGCTTTCTTT | CASRTDMVAFF
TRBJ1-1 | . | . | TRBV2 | TGTGCCAGCTCCTTATCACAGGGTTTGCGCACTGAAGCTTTCTTT | CASSLSQGLRTEAFF
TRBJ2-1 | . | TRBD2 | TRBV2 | TGTGCCAGCAGACAAGGACTAGCGATCTACAATGAGCAGTTCTTC | CASRQGLAIYNEQFF
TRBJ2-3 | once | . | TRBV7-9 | TGTGCCAGCACGTTCCCGTCGTCAGATACGCAGTATTTT | CASTFPSSDTQYF
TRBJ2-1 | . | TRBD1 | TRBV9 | TGTGCCAGCAGCGTAGGACAGGGGACATACAATGAGCAGTTCTTC | CASSVGQGTYNEQFF
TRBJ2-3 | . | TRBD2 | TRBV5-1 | TGCGCCAGCAGGCTAGCGGGAGGGCACACAGATACGCAGTATTTT | CASRLAGGHTDTQYF
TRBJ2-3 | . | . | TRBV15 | TGTGCCACCAGCAGAGATAAATCGGCGGGCACAGATACGCAGTATTTT | CATSRDKSAGTDTQYF
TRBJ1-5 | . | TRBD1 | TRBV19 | TGTGCCAGTAGGGCGGGACAGTCAAATCAGCCCCAGCATTTT | CASRAGQSNQPQHF
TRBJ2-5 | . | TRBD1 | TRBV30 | TGTGCCTGGGGAACAGGGGTCTCGTACTTC | CAWGTGVSYF
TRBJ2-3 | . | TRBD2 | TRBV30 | TGTGCCTGGAGTCCCCGAGGACTAGCGGGAGTGAATACGCAGTATTTT | CAWSPRGLAGVNTQYF
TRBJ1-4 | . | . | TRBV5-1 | TGCGCCAGCAGCTTGGAACAGACCAAAACGCGAAAACTGTTTTTT | CASSLEQTKTRKLFF
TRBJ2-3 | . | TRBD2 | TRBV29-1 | TGCAGCGTTGATTTGAGGCTAGCGGGAGGGCCAAGTACGCAGTATTTT | CSVDLRLAGGPSTQYF
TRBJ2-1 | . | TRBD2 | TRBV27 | TGTGCCAGCAGCCCCACAAGCGGGAGAAGTGAGCAGTTCTTC | CASSPTSGRSEQFF
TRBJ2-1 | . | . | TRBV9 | TGTGCCAGCAGCGTAGGGCCCGGGAAGGCAGATGAGCAGTTCTTC | CASSVGPGKADEQFF
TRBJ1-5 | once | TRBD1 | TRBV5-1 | TGCGCCAGCAGCTTATCAGGACAGGGCAATCAGCCCCAGCATTTT | CASSLSGQGNQPQHF
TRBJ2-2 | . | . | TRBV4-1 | TGCGCCAGCAGCCAGTCTAACACCGGGGAGCTGTTTTTT | CASSQSNTGELFF
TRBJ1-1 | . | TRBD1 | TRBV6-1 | TGTGCCAGTAAGAGGACAGGGGGCGTGAACACTGAAGCTTTCTTT | CASKRTGGVNTEAFF
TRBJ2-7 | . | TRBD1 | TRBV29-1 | TGCAGCGTTGAAGATCCCACCACACAGGGGGAGTACGAGCAGTACTTC | CSVEDPTTQGEYEQYF
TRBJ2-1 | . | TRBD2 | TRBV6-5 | TGTGCCAGCAGCCGACTAGCGGTAGGCTACAATGAGCAGTTCTTC | CASSRLAVGYNEQFF
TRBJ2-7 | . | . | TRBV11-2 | TGTGCCAGCAGCTTAGGTGGCAGGGCGCAGTACTTC | CASSLGGRAQYF
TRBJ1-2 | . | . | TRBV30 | TGTGCCCGGGCTGGAGGGACTAACTATGGCTACACCTTC | CARAGGTNYGYTF
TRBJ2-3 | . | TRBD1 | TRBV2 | TGTGCCAGCAGTGAAGCGTTGGGACAGGGTCGGAGCACAGATACGCAGTATTTT | CASSEALGQGRSTDTQYF
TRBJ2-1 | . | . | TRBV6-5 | TGTGCCAGCAGTCCAACTTCGGGATTGGAGTTCTTC | CASSPTSGLEFF
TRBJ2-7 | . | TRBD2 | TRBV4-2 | TGTGCCAGCAGCCAAGAGTGGGGAGGGTACGAGCAGTACTTC | CASSQEWGGYEQYF
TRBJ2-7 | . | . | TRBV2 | TGTGCCAGCACTGAGGAGACCTACGAGCAGTACTTC | CASTEETYEQYF
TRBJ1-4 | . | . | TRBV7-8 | TGTGCCAGCAGCTTAGGCGGGTTTAATGAAAAACTGTTTTTT | CASSLGGFNEKLFF
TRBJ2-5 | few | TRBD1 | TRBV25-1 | TGTGCCAGCAGTTTGGACAGGGACCTCCGGGAGACCCAGTACTTC | CASSLDRDLRETQYF
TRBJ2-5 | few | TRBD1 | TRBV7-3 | TGTGCCAGCAGCGACGGACAGGAAGAGACCCAGTACTTC | CASSDGQEETQYF
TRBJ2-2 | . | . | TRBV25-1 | TGTGCCAGCAGTGACAGGGGCGCCGGGGAGCTGTTTTTT | CASSDRGAGELFF
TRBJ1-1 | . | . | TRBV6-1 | TGTGCCAGCAGTGAAGCGCGAACAGGGAACACTGAAGCTTTCTTT | CASSEARTGNTEAFF
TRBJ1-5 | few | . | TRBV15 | TGTGCCACCAGCAGAGCACAATATAGCAATCAGCCCCAGCATTTT | CATSRAQYSNQPQHF
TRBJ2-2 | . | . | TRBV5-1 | TGCGCCAGCAGCTTAGAACTATTAGGTGGCACCGGGGAGCTGTTTTTT | CASSLELLGGTGELFF
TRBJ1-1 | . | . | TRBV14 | TGTGCCAGCAGCCAGGCAGGGATGAACACTGAAGCTTTCTTT | CASSQAGMNTEAFF
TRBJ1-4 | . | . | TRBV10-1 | TGCGCCAGCTCGGAACAGCTTAATGAAAAACTGTTTTTT | CASSEQLNEKLFF
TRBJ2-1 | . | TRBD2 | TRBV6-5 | TGTGCCAGCAGTTTTCTAGCGGGGGCCTACAATGAGCAGTTCTTC | CASSFLAGAYNEQFF
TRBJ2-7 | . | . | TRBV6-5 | TGTGCCAGCAGTTACGGAGGACCCCGATCCGAGCAGTACTTC | CASSYGGPRSEQYF
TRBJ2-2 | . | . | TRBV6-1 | TGTGCCAGCAGCCAGGAGAACACCGGGGAGCTGTTTTTT | CASSQENTGELFF